This is a list of T cell receptor beta chains from one sample in a study of cytomegalovirus exposure and HLA in healthy donors. Some clones are missing from TCRdb's copy, which holds only in-frame ones; the method was immunoSEQ multiplex PCR. The table has around 150,000 clones, 55% to 70% seen once; the top ten hold 6% to 8.5%. The specimen sequenced was PBMCs. The receptors shown here come from a woman aged 55-70 years in good health and CMV-seropositive. Both conserved end residues are part of each CDR3. Fields, in order: clone size, D gene, J gene, V gene, CDR3 DNA, CDR3 protein. D genes are given only for firm matches. A row's size may be missing; if present it is once, few, many or a size class.

abundance: few; d_gene: TRBD2; j_gene: TRBJ2-1; v_gene: TRBV7-2; CDR3nt: TGTGCCAGCAGCGTCCCTAGCGGGAGGTCTTCTGGCAATGAGCAGTTCTTC; CDR3aa: CASSVPSGRSSGNEQFF
abundance: .; d_gene: TRBD1; j_gene: TRBJ1-1; v_gene: TRBV28; CDR3nt: TGTGCCAGCAGTTTAAGCCCGGGACAGGTTTCGAACACTGAAGCTTTCTTT; CDR3aa: CASSLSPGQVSNTEAFF
abundance: .; d_gene: .; j_gene: TRBJ1-2; v_gene: TRBV7-6; CDR3nt: TGTACCAGCAGCGCGGCGAGTAACTATAGCTACACCTTC; CDR3aa: CTSSAASNYSYTF
abundance: .; d_gene: .; j_gene: TRBJ1-5; v_gene: TRBV2; CDR3nt: TGTGCCACGCAGGCTTCATTTGGCAATCAGCCCCAGCATTTT; CDR3aa: CATQASFGNQPQHF
abundance: .; d_gene: TRBD1; j_gene: TRBJ2-2; v_gene: TRBV19; CDR3nt: TGTGCCAGTAGTATTCGTCGCGGACAGGGGAACACCGGGGAGCTGTTTTTT; CDR3aa: CASSIRRGQGNTGELFF
abundance: .; d_gene: .; j_gene: TRBJ1-1; v_gene: TRBV7-2; CDR3nt: TGTGCCAGCAGCTCCCAGGGGAACACTGAAGCTTTCTTT; CDR3aa: CASSSQGNTEAFF
abundance: .; d_gene: TRBD2; j_gene: TRBJ2-1; v_gene: TRBV7-3; CDR3nt: TGTGCCAGCAGCTTTTCCGGGACTAGCGGGAGGGGATACAATGAGCAGTTCTTC; CDR3aa: CASSFSGTSGRGYNEQFF
abundance: .; d_gene: .; j_gene: TRBJ2-5; v_gene: TRBV7-6; CDR3nt: TGTGCCAGCAGCTCTAGTGTAGTGTTAGAGACCCAGTACTTC; CDR3aa: CASSSSVVLETQYF
abundance: .; d_gene: .; j_gene: TRBJ1-1; v_gene: TRBV5-1; CDR3nt: TGCGCCAGCATTTCAGGGGCCCAGGGAATTGCTTTCTTT; CDR3aa: CASISGAQGIAFF
abundance: .; d_gene: TRBD1; j_gene: TRBJ2-5; v_gene: TRBV29-1; CDR3nt: TGCAGCGTAACCGGGACAGGGACTGTCGAGACCCAGTACTTC; CDR3aa: CSVTGTGTVETQYF
abundance: .; d_gene: TRBD1; j_gene: TRBJ2-3; v_gene: TRBV6-1; CDR3nt: TGTGCCAGCAGCGGGACAGGGGGCGCAGATACGCAGTATTTT; CDR3aa: CASSGTGGADTQYF
abundance: few; d_gene: TRBD1; j_gene: TRBJ1-5; v_gene: TRBV2; CDR3nt: TGTGCCAGCAGTGTCACAGGGGCAATTAGCAATCAGCCCCAGCATTTT; CDR3aa: CASSVTGAISNQPQHF
abundance: few; d_gene: .; j_gene: TRBJ2-1; v_gene: TRBV6-1; CDR3nt: TGTGCCAGCAGTGTCACTAGTGCTGGCAACAATGAGCAGTTCTTC; CDR3aa: CASSVTSAGNNEQFF
abundance: once; d_gene: TRBD1; j_gene: TRBJ1-1; v_gene: TRBV30; CDR3nt: TGTGCCTGGAGTAACCTGGGACAGGCGGACACTGAAGCTTTCTTT; CDR3aa: CAWSNLGQADTEAFF
abundance: few; d_gene: .; j_gene: TRBJ2-1; v_gene: TRBV6-5; CDR3nt: TGTGCCAGCAGTTACTCTACAGGGAGGGTTGAGCAGTTCTTC; CDR3aa: CASSYSTGRVEQFF
abundance: few; d_gene: TRBD1; j_gene: TRBJ2-1; v_gene: TRBV19; CDR3nt: TGTGCCAGTAGTCGGACAGGGGGCCCGAATGAGCAGTTCTTC; CDR3aa: CASSRTGGPNEQFF
abundance: .; d_gene: .; j_gene: TRBJ1-2; v_gene: TRBV28; CDR3nt: TGTGCCAGCAGTTTAGGGAGAGATGGCTACACCTTC; CDR3aa: CASSLGRDGYTF
abundance: .; d_gene: TRBD2; j_gene: TRBJ2-5; v_gene: TRBV5-6; CDR3nt: TGTGCCAGCAGCTTGGACCTAGCGGGAGCTCGAGAGACCCAGTACTTC; CDR3aa: CASSLDLAGARETQYF
abundance: .; d_gene: TRBD2; j_gene: TRBJ2-2; v_gene: TRBV25-1; CDR3nt: TGTGCCAGCAATCAAGACCCGGGACTAGCGGCCAACACCGGGGAGCTGTTTTTT; CDR3aa: CASNQDPGLAANTGELFF
abundance: .; d_gene: .; j_gene: TRBJ2-6; v_gene: TRBV28; CDR3nt: TGTGCCAGCAGTTTATTTACTGGCTCTGGGGCCAACGTCCTGACTTTC; CDR3aa: CASSLFTGSGANVLTF
abundance: few; d_gene: TRBD1; j_gene: TRBJ1-4; v_gene: TRBV7-2; CDR3nt: TGTGCCAGCAGCTCTTTTCCCGGGACAGGGGTTGAAAAACTGTTTTTT; CDR3aa: CASSSFPGTGVEKLFF
abundance: .; d_gene: TRBD2; j_gene: TRBJ2-3; v_gene: TRBV18; CDR3nt: TGTGCCAGCTCACCAAGGTCCTTAGCGGGAGAAGATACGCAGTATTTT; CDR3aa: CASSPRSLAGEDTQYF